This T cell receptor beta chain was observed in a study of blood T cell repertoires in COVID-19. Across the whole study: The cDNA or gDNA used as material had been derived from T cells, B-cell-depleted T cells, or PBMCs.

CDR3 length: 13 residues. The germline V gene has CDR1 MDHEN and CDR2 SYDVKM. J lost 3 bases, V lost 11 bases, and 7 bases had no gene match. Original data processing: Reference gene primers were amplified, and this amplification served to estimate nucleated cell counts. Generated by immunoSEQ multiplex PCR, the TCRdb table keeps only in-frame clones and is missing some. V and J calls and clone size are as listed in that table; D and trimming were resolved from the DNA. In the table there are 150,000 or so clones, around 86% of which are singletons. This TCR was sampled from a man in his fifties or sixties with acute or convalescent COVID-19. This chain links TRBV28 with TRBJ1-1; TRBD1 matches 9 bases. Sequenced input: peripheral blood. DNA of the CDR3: TGTGCCGGCGGGGGGACAGGGTACACTGAAGCTTTCTTT. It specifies CAGGGTGYTEAFF.